These T cell receptor beta chains were read from a single sample in a study of identical twins. TCRdb called the 5' RACE reads again in MiXCR, with one record for every CDR3 protein. Seen here are some 460,000 distinct CDR3 sequences, approximately 15% observed once, and the top ten hold 0.52%. This sample also appeared in a second study, on yellow fever vaccine responses in identical twins.

Sequenced material: CD4+ T cells sorted from blood. These TCRs come from a woman between 18 and 29 years old in good health. Each CDR3 is given with its conserved first and last residue. Fields, in order: V gene, D gene, J gene, clone size, CDR3 DNA, CDR3 protein. The D gene is left open where the match is weak. Size is stated for part of the rows, as once, few or many counts, or as a class when the clone is expanded.

V: TRBV7-2; D: -; J: TRBJ2-5; size: -; DNA: TGTGCCAGCAGCTTAAGGCCAGCCGAAGAGGAGACCCAGTACTTC; CDR3: CASSLRPAEEETQYF
V: TRBV30; D: TRBD1; J: TRBJ1-5; size: -; DNA: TGTGCCTGGGATAGGGACAGGGATAGCAATCAGCCCCAGCATTTT; CDR3: CAWDRDRDSNQPQHF
V: TRBV20-1; D: TRBD1; J: TRBJ1-5; size: -; DNA: TGCAGTGCTAGTCCCTATACAGGGGGCAATCAGCCCCAGCATTTT; CDR3: CSASPYTGGNQPQHF
V: TRBV29-1; D: TRBD2; J: TRBJ2-7; size: -; DNA: TGCAGCGTTCGGACTAGCGGACCTCCCTACGAGCAGTACTTC; CDR3: CSVRTSGPPYEQYF
V: TRBV12-3/TRBV12-4; D: -; J: TRBJ2-2; size: many; DNA: TGTGCCAGCAGTTTAGCGGATACGAACACCGGGGAGCTGTTTTTT; CDR3: CASSLADTNTGELFF
V: TRBV6-1; D: -; J: TRBJ2-6; size: few; DNA: TGTGCCAGCAGCAACCTCAGGGGTACCCAACGTTCTGGGGCCAACGTCCTGACTTTC; CDR3: CASSNLRGTQRSGANVLTF
V: TRBV28; D: TRBD1; J: TRBJ2-7; size: -; DNA: TGTGCCAGCAGTTTATCGGGACAGGGGGCCGGGTACGAGCAGTACTTC; CDR3: CASSLSGQGAGYEQYF
V: TRBV7-9; D: -; J: TRBJ2-5; size: -; DNA: TGTGCCAGCAGTTCGACAGACCAAGAGACCCAGTACTTC; CDR3: CASSSTDQETQYF
V: TRBV7-9; D: -; J: TRBJ2-7; size: few; DNA: TGTGCCAGCAGCTTAGGGGACGCGGAGACCTACGAGCAGTACTTC; CDR3: CASSLGDAETYEQYF
V: TRBV7-9; D: TRBD1; J: TRBJ1-1; size: many; DNA: TGTGCCAGCAGCCCCGGGACAGGGGGCGCTTATACTGAAGCTTTCTTT; CDR3: CASSPGTGGAYTEAFF
V: TRBV12-3/TRBV12-4; D: TRBD2; J: TRBJ2-7; size: -; DNA: TGTGCCAGCAGGGTAGCGGGAGTGTTTGAGCAGTACTTC; CDR3: CASRVAGVFEQYF
V: TRBV6-2/TRBV6-3; D: TRBD2; J: TRBJ2-1; size: -; DNA: TGTGCCAGCAGTTACCGGACAGCCGGGACTAGCGGGAGGCTAGACAATGAGCAGTTCTTC; CDR3: CASSYRTAGTSGRLDNEQFF
V: TRBV20-1; D: TRBD1; J: TRBJ2-3; size: -; DNA: TGCAGTGCCTCCGACAGGGTTCTAGGCACAGATACGCAGTATTTT; CDR3: CSASDRVLGTDTQYF
V: TRBV21-1; D: -; J: TRBJ2-6; size: -; DNA: TGTGCCAGCCTTGCTCTTACAGCCTCTGGGGCCAACGTCCTGACTTTC; CDR3: CASLALTASGANVLTF
V: TRBV12-3/TRBV12-4; D: -; J: TRBJ2-2; size: many; DNA: TGTGCCAGCAGATCTTCCGGGACACACGGGGAGCTGTTTTTT; CDR3: CASRSSGTHGELFF
V: TRBV3-1; D: -; J: TRBJ1-1; size: -; DNA: TGTGCCAGCAGCCAAGGCCTCGGTGTGGGAGGAGCTTTCTTT; CDR3: CASSQGLGVGGAFF
V: TRBV11-2; D: -; J: TRBJ2-5; size: few; DNA: TGTGCCAGCAGCTTAGCGGGGCGGTACTCTCAAGAGACCCAGTACTTC; CDR3: CASSLAGRYSQETQYF